This TCR beta chain derives from a study of long-term antiretroviral therapy in people with HIV. The CDR3 extends over 13 amino acids. V lost 5 bases, J lost 3 bases, and 7 bases lay in between. CDR1 SEHNR and CDR2 FQNEAQ come from the germline V gene (reference sequence). It was in the United States that all participants with HIV were treated. The assay used was immunoSEQ (version v3.0), run at survey level. Libraries were prepared by immunoSEQ multiplex PCR; TCRdb keeps only in-frame clonotypes and omits some of them. This sample carries 25,000 or so clones, around 83% of them seen once, and the ten largest clones take 4.5% to 5.5%.

This TCR came from a man aged 18 to 29 with HIV. The gene calls are TRBV7-9 and TRBJ2-2; D gene uncertain. Sequenced here: unsorted PBMCs, sampled 3 years after starting antiretroviral therapy. The CDR3 DNA is TGTGCCAGCAGCCCCTCCCACACCGGGGAGCTGTTTTTT. Translating it yields CASSPSHTGELFF.